The T cell receptor beta chain under discussion was sequenced for a study of blood T cell repertoires in COVID-19. Overall study context: Sites across the United States, Italy and Spain contributed samples from acute and convalescent COVID-19. Sources were T cells, B-cell-depleted T cells, or PBMCs; the material itself was cDNA or gDNA.

This clone was counted only a few times. Looked up from germline, CDR1 is KGHDR and CDR2 is SFDVKD. The germline V and J ends were trimmed by 0 bases and 6 bases, with 9 bases remaining between them. This CDR3 comprises 14 residues. Original methodology: By means of reference gene primer amplification, nucleated cell counts were estimated. Produced via immunoSEQ multiplex PCR; TCRdb's table is partial and in-frame only. V, J and clone size are those of that table, while D and trimming were read from the DNA. This sample yields some 140,000 clones, of which around 83% are seen a single time; 25% to 30% belongs to the top ten.

The source material was peripheral blood. This receptor was obtained from a woman aged 55-70 years with acute or convalescent COVID-19. This chain links TRBV24-1 with TRBJ2-3, with D maybe TRBD1 (5 bases). This chain's CDR3 is CATSDLKGSDTQYF. CDR3 sequence (DNA): TGTGCCACCAGTGATTTGAAGGGGTCGGATACGCAGTATTTT.